In this sample, the clone carrying this TCR beta chain turned up once. This specimen belongs to a study of shared clonotypes between healthy human individuals. Turning to the study itself: The people who gave samples were two women and a few men aged 18 to 49. For every donor, three CD4 naive, three CD4 memory, two CD8 naive and one CD8 memory plates were used.

Sorted-subset replicate PCR reactions contained 200 ng DNA, corresponding to about 30,000 T cell genomes. The protocol was immunoSEQ multiplex PCR, while the TCRdb copy is restricted to in-frame clones and leaves out a portion. The sample includes 2 million to 2.5 million clones, around 93% seen only once; the top ten take 0.37%. Researchers partitioned CD4+ cells into CD45RA+ naive and CD45RA-negative memory subsets. This CDR3 is 14 amino acids long. The germline V and J ends were trimmed by 10 bases and 2 bases, with 18 bases remaining between them. Germline values: CDR1 ENHRY, CDR2 SYGVKD. Sequenced input: naive CD4+ T cells from PBMCs. The subset: CD45RA+ positively selected. V gene TRBV10-3 combines with J gene TRBJ2-7; tentative D call: TRBD1 (7 bases). The clonotype was recovered from a man aged 18 to 29 in good health. Some clones in this sample may be carry-over from other donors' samples. The chain's CDR3 is CATWGQGGPYEQYF. CDR3 sequence (DNA): TGTGCCACGTGGGGGCAGGGGGGACCCTACGAGCAGTACTTC.